The TCR beta chain described here comes from a study of T cells in Graves' hyperthyroidism and ophthalmopathy. Study-wide results and caveats: Most expanded thyroid clonotypes above 0.001 recurred in blood. Through a model of 13 V-J features, ophthalmopathy was separated from stable hyperthyroidism.

TCR beta CDR3 region amplification was performed from RNA transcripts. The HTBI set primed first-round TCR CDR3 RT-PCR. TCRdb passed the multiplex PCR reads through MiXCR, listing each CDR3 protein once. The sample has approximately 49,000 distinct CDR3 sequences, approximately 50% seen once. Exclusion criteria comprised uncontrolled infection, other autoimmune disease, pregnancy or lactation. Diagnostic decisions used clinical symptoms, serum thyroxine and TRAb, thyroid ultrasound and orbital computed tomography. This clonotype was counted a single time. Its antigen remains unknown. The V gene end was trimmed by 3 bases and the J gene end by 4 bases; junction bases not matched to a gene: 3. Looked up from germline, CDR1 is SSHAT and CDR2 is FNYEAQ (reference sequence). The CDR3 contains 14 residues.

The sequence was collected from a man between 18 and 35 years old with Graves' hyperthyroidism. The sample consisted of peripheral blood or thyroid tissue (not recorded which). The V call is TRBV7-7, the J call TRBJ1-3, with TRBD1 identical over 7 bases. The DNA for the CDR3 is TGTGCCAGCAGCTTGACAGGGCGCGGAAACACCATATATTTT. Translated, it gives CASSLTGRGNTIYF.